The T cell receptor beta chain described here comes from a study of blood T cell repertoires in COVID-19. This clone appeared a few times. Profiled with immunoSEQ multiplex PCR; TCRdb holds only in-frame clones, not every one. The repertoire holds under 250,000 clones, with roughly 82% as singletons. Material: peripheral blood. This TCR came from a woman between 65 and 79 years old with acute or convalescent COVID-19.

CDR3 nucleotides: TGTGCCACCCCGCTCCGGACTACTTGCTACGAGCAGTACTTC. Translating gives CATPLRTTCYEQYF. This chain joins TRBV24-1 and TRBJ2-7, with a weak D call TRBD2 (6 bases). Germline V gene lookup returns CDR1 KGHDR and CDR2 SFDVKD. The length of the CDR3 is 14 residues. V lost 9 bases and J 3 bases, leaving 17 bases between the germline ends.